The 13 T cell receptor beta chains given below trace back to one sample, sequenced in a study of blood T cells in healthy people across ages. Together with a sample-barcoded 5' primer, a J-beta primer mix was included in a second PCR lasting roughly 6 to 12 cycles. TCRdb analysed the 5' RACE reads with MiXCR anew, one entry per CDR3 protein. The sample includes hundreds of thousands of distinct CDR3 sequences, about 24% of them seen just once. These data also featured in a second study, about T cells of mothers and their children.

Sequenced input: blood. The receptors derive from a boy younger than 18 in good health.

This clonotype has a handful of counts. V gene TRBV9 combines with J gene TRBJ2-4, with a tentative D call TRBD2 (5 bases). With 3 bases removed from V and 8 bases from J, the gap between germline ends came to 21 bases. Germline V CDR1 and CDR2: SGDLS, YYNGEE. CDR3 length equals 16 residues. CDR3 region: CASSEGSAAPGYIQYF. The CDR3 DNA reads TGTGCCAGCAGCGAGGGCTCAGCGGCCCCTGGGTACATTCAGTACTTC.

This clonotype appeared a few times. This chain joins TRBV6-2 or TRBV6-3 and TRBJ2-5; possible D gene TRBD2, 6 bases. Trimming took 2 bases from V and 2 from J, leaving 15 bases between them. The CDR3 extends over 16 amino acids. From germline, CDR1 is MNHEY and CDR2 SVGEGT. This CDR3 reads CASSYRYGTGQETQYF. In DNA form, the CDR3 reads TGTGCCAGCAGTTACCGCTACGGGACTGGGCAAGAGACCCAGTACTTC.

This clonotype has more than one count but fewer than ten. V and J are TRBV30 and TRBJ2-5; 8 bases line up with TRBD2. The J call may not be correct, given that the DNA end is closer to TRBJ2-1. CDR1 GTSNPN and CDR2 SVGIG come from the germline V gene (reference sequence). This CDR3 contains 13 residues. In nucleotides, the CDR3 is TGTGCCTGGAGTGACGGGGGGGCCGGTGAGCAGTTCTTC. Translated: CAWSDGGAGEQFF.

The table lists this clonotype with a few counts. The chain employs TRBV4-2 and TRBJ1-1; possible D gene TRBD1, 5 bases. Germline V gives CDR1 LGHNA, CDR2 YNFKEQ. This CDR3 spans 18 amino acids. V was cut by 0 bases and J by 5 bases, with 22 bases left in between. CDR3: CASSQDRPLTERRTEAFF. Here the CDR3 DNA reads TGTGCCAGCAGCCAAGATCGCCCATTGACAGAGAGAAGGACTGAAGCTTTCTTT.

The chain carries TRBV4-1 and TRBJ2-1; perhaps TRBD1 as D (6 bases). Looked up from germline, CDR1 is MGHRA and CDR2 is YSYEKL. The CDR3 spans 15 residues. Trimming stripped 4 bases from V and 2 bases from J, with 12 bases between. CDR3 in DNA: TGCGCCAGCAGCCGGGACATAACGCCCTACAATGAGCAGTTCTTC. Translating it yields CASSRDITPYNEQFF.

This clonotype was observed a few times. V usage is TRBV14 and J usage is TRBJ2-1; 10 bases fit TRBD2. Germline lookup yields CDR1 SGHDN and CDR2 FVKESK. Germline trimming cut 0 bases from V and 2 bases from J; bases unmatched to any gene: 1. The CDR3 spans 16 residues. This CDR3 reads CASSQELAGTYNEQFF. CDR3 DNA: TGTGCCAGCAGCCAAGAACTAGCGGGAACCTACAATGAGCAGTTCTTC.

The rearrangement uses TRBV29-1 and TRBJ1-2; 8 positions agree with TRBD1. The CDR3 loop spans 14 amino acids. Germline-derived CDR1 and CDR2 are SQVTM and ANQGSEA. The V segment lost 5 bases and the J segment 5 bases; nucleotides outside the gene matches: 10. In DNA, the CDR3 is TGCAGCGTTAGGGACAGGAGCCCGCCTTATGGCTACACCTTC. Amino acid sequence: CSVRDRSPPYGYTF. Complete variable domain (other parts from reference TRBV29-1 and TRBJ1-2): SAVISQKPSRDICQRGTSLTIQCQVDSQVTMMFWYRQQPGQSLTLIATANQGSEATYESGFVIDKFPISRPNLTFSTLTVSNMSPEDSSIYLCSVRDRSPPYGYTFGSGTRLTVV.

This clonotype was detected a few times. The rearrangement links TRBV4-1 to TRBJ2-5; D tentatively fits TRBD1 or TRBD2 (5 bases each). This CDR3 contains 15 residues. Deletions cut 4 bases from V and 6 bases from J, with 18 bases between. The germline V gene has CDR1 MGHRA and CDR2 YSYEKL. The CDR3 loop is CASSPGDGPRKTQYF. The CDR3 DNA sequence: TGCGCCAGCAGCCCCGGGGACGGACCAAGGAAGACCCAGTACTTC.

For the CDR3, the DNA is TGTGCCAGCAGCCTAAACAGAGGGGTCGGGGAGCAGTTCTTC. This translates into CASSLNRGVGEQFF. The gene calls are TRBV7-9 and TRBJ2-1; D possibly matches TRBD1 or TRBD2 (5 bases each). The V end was cut by 5 bases, the J end by 10 bases, with 18 bases between. CDR3 length equals 14 residues. Germline CDR1 is SEHNR and CDR2 is FQNEAQ (reference sequence).

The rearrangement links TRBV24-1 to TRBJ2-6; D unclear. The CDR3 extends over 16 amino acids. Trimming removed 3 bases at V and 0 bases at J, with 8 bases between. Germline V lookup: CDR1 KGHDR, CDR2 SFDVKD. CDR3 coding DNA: TGTGCCACCAGTGATCCCGACGGCTCTGGGGCCAACGTCCTGACTTTC. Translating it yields CATSDPDGSGANVLTF.

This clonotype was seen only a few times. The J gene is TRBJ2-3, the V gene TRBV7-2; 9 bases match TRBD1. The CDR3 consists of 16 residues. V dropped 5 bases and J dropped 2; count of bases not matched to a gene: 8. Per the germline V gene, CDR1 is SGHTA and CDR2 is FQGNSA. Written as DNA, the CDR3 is TGTGCCAGCAGCCGCGACAGGGGGGGACCCACAGATACGCAGTATTTT. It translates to CASSRDRGGPTDTQYF. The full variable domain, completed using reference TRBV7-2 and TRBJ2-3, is GAGVSQSPSNKVTEKGKDVELRCDPISGHTALYWYRQSLGQGLEFLIYFQGNSAPDKSGLPSDRFSAERTGGSVSTLTIQRTQQEDSAVYLCASSRDRGGPTDTQYFGPGTRLTVL.

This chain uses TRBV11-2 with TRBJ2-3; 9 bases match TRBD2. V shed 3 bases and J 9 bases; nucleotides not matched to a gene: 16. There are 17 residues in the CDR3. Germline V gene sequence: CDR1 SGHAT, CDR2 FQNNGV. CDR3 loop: CASSFGELAGALETQYF. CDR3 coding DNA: TGTGCCAGCAGCTTTGGGGAGTTAGCGGGGGCACTAGAGACGCAGTATTTT.

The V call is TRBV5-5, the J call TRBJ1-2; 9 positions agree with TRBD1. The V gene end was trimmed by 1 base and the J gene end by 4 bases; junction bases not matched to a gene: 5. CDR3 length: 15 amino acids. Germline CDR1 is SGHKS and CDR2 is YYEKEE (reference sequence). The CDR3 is CASSLPGTGSYGYTF. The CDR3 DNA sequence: TGTGCCAGCAGCTTGCCCGGGACAGGGTCCTATGGCTACACCTTC.